The next 30 T cell receptor beta chains were all read from a single sample in a study of low-dose radiotherapy and immunotherapy resistance in tumors. Regarding time point: after trial treatment. The sample's treatment: LDRT plus nivolumab, ipilimumab, low-dose cyclophosphamide and aspirin (RACIN trial). TRAV- and TRBV-specific primers, spanning alpha and beta chains, primed first-strand cDNA. The TCRs were subjected to amplification over about 20 PCR cycles employing a constant-region primer in conjunction with a V-primer adapter. TCRdb itself ran the reads through MiXCR, one entry per CDR3 protein. The data show 30,000 or so distinct CDR3 sequences, with 45% to 55% seen just once and around 6% held by the top ten. Sample: PBMCs, taken after low-dose radiotherapy plus immunotherapy. These TCRs come from a male donor with gallbladder cancer.

V gene TRBV18 combines with J gene TRBJ1-1; D might be TRBD1 (6 bases). Trimming took off 0 bases at V and 0 bases at J, with 14 bases between the two ends. CDR3 size: 17 residues. From germline, CDR1 is KGHSH and CDR2 LQKENI. The CDR3 bases are TGTGCCAGCTCACCACCGCCGGGACACCTTATGAACACTGAAGCTTTCTTT. Protein product: CASSPPPGHLMNTEAFF.

The V gene is TRBV24-1, the J gene TRBJ2-7; D is unclear. Germline CDR1 and CDR2: KGHDR and SFDVKD. Trimming left V 4 bases short and J 2 bases short, with 11 bases between. The CDR3 consists of 14 residues. CDR3 region: CATSDASTPYEQYF. The CDR3 DNA is TGTGCCACCAGTGACGCAAGCACCCCCTACGAGCAGTACTTC.

The chain couples TRBV7-6 to TRBJ2-5, with no clear D. Trimming removed 5 bases at V and 1 base at J, with 2 bases between. CDR1 and CDR2 (germline): SGHVS, FNYEAQ. The CDR3 runs 11 residues. The CDR3: CASSLQETQYF. The CDR3 DNA reads as TGTGCCAGCAGCCTCCAAGAGACCCAGTACTTC.

This chain joins TRBV5-4 and TRBJ1-2; D might be TRBD1 (6 bases). Per the germline V gene, CDR1 is SGHNT and CDR2 is YYREEE (reference sequence). The CDR3 length is 13 residues. The V end was cut by 1 base, the J end by 8 bases, with 12 bases between. CDR3 in amino acids: CASSLFGGQGYTF. The DNA of the CDR3 is TGTGCCAGCAGCTTGTTTGGGGGGCAGGGCTACACCTTC.

This clonotype was found many times. V usage is TRBV18 and J usage is TRBJ2-7; D might be TRBD2 (6 bases). The CDR3 consists of 16 residues. V gave up 1 base and J gave up 0 bases, with 13 bases separating them. CDR1 and CDR2 (germline): KGHSH, LQKENI. Written as DNA, the CDR3 is TGTGCCAGCTCACCACTCGGGGGACTTTCCTCCTACGAGCAGTACTTC. This codes for CASSPLGGLSSYEQYF.

This clonotype was observed many times. This chain links TRBV7-6 with TRBJ2-6; D uncertain. The length of the CDR3 is 15 residues. The germline CDR1 and CDR2 sequences are SGHVS and FNYEAQ. V was shortened by 1 base and J by 1 base, with 5 bases between the two germline ends. CDR3 DNA: TGTGCCAGCAGCTTAGAACGATCTGGGGCCAACGTCCTGACTTTC. It codes for CASSLERSGANVLTF.

On this clonotype itself: This likely stems from a read error, as it lies one base from a far larger clone. V gene TRBV27 combines with J gene TRBJ2-1; D may correspond to TRBD1 or TRBD2 (5 bases each). The CDR3 runs 15 residues. The germline CDR1 and CDR2 sequences are MNHEY and SMNVEV (reference sequence). The CDR3 here is CARSTTRGAWGEQFF. The CDR3 coding sequence is TGTGCCCGCAGTACTACTAGAGGGGCGTGGGGTGAGCAGTTCTTC.

The sample holds many counts of this clonotype. This chain joins TRBV4-2 and TRBJ2-1; 9 bases are a match to TRBD2. The CDR3 runs 17 residues. CDR1 LGHNA and CDR2 YNFKEQ come from the germline V gene. V trimming: 0 bases; J trimming: 8 bases; junction bases outside the gene matches: 11. The CDR3 nucleotides are TGTGCCAGCAGCCAAGATTACGGTAGCGGGAGCGTCGATGAGCAGTTCTTC. Translating it yields CASSQDYGSGSVDEQFF.

This clonotype was seen ten or more times. The chain is built from TRBV7-2 and TRBJ1-1; D gene ambiguous. This CDR3 comprises 17 residues. Germline V gene data show CDR1 as SGHTA and CDR2 as FQGNSA. Trimming cost V 4 bases and J 1 base, with 19 bases left between them. The DNA of the CDR3 is TGTGCCAGCAGCTCCTCGAGCCGAGGGTGGTCGAACACTGAAGCTTTCTTT. Translated, it gives CASSSSSRGWSNTEAFF.

The rearrangement joins TRBV5-7 to TRBJ2-5; 12 nucleotides align to TRBD2. TRBV5-7 is an open reading frame, and its role is uncertain. V was clipped by 4 bases and J by 2 bases; unmatched bases: 9. CDR3 length: 17 residues. CDR3 coding DNA: TGTGCCAGCAGCCCTCCGGGGACTAGCGGGCCACAAGAGACCCAGTACTTC. It codes for CASSPPGTSGPQETQYF.

Note on this clonotype: The likely explanation is a read error, given a far larger clone one base away. Given the absence of the conserved phenylalanine or tryptophan at the CDR3 end, a read error is likely. The chain uses TRBV5-5 and TRBJ1-5; D might be TRBD1 (5 bases). CDR3 length: 16 residues. From germline, CDR1 is SGHKS and CDR2 YYEKEE (reference sequence). The ends were cut back, 2 bases at V and 2 bases at J, with 14 bases in the middle. The CDR3 coding sequence is TGTGCCAGCAGCTTAATAGATCCGGGGGGCAATCAGCCCCAGCATTTG. It is translated as CASSLIDPGGNQPQHL.

By sample share, this clonotype is medium-sized (0.01 to 0.1%). The chain employs TRBV12-3 or TRBV12-4 and TRBJ2-3; 11 bases are shared with TRBD2. The CDR3 is made up of 15 amino acids. V gave up 5 bases and J gave up 1 base; unmatched junction bases: 2. For the CDR3, the DNA is TGTGCCAGCAGTACTAGCGGGAGCCGCACAGATACGCAGTATTTT. It yields the protein CASSTSGSRTDTQYF.

The rearrangement joins TRBV27 to TRBJ1-2; 8 bases map to TRBD1. CDR3 length equals 12 residues. With V trimmed by 6 bases and J by 7 bases, 4 bases remained unmatched. The germline V gene has CDR1 MNHEY and CDR2 SMNVEV (reference sequence). CDR3: CASRGQGLGYTF. In DNA form, the CDR3 reads TGTGCCAGCAGAGGACAGGGACTTGGCTACACCTTC.

This clonotype was detected a few times. The chain couples TRBV28 to TRBJ1-6; possible D gene TRBD1, 5 bases. V lost 7 bases and J lost 8, with 15 bases in between. This CDR3 has 14 amino acids. Germline CDR1 and CDR2: MDHEN and SYDVKM. In nucleotides, the CDR3 is TGTGCCAGCAAAGCCGGGACGGAGTATTCACCCCTCCACTTT. Translated: CASKAGTEYSPLHF.

Remarks on this clonotype: This probably arose from a read error, given a far larger clone one base away. The CDR3 is CASSPRRKSGTATYEQFF. As DNA, the CDR3 is TGTGCCAGCAGTCCGCGAAGGAAATCCGGGACGGCCACCTACGAGCAGTTCTTC. V and J are TRBV6-1 and TRBJ2-1; D may be TRBD1 or TRBD2 (5 bases each). This CDR3 is 18 amino acids long. The ends were cut back, 5 bases at V and 10 bases at J, with 30 bases in the middle. Germline V gives CDR1 MNHNS, CDR2 SASEGT.

The sample holds one count of this clonotype. The chain joins TRBV18 to TRBJ2-7; no reliable D call. Trimming pared 3 bases from V and 5 bases from J, leaving 11 bases between. This CDR3 contains 13 residues. CDR1 KGHSH and CDR2 LQKENI come from the germline V gene. CDR3 region: CASSPQNGNEQYF. The CDR3 nucleotides are TGTGCCAGCTCACCCCAAAATGGGAACGAGCAGTACTTC.

This clonotype appeared many times. J is TRBJ2-3 and V is TRBV6-5; the D gene could be TRBD1 or TRBD2 (5 bases each). The CDR3 is 15 residues long. In germline, CDR1 is MNHEY, CDR2 SVGAGI. V dropped 2 bases and J dropped 4 bases, with 13 bases sitting between them. CDR3 protein: CASSYGGVVADTQYF. The CDR3 DNA is TGTGCCAGCAGTTACGGGGGAGTTGTTGCAGATACGCAGTATTTT.

Regarding this clonotype: Since a far larger clone is one base different, this is likely a read error. V is TRBV5-6 and J is TRBJ2-2; 10 bases match TRBD2. Trimming at V came to 4 bases and at J to 4 bases, leaving 7 bases not matched to a gene. CDR1 and CDR2 (germline): SGHDT, YYEEEE. The CDR3 is 16 amino acids. The CDR3 DNA follows: TGTGCCAGCAGCCCCGACGGGACTAGCGCCACCGGGGAGCTGTTTTTT. It is translated as CASSPDGTSATGELFF.

The chain uses TRBV20-1 and TRBJ2-7; perhaps TRBD2 as D (6 bases). The CDR3 spans 14 residues. Germline V CDR1 and CDR2: DFQATT, SNEGSKA (reference sequence). Trimming took 5 bases from V and 0 from J, leaving 14 bases between them. Here the CDR3 DNA reads TGCAGTGCTTCCCGACTAGGGAGCTCCTACGAGCAGTACTTC. Its translation: CSASRLGSSYEQYF.

This clonotype showed up just once. A far larger clone differs by one base, so this is likely a read error. As the CDR3 is not closed by the conserved phenylalanine or tryptophan, this likely results from a read error. Because the CDR3's place on the DNA is in doubt, the DNA is left out and the CDR3 is given as listed by TCRdb. The V and J genes are TRBV11-1 and TRBJ2-3; no check of the table's D call, TRBD1, against the DNA was made. Germline CDR1 is SGHAT and CDR2 is FQDESV (reference sequence). The CDR3 length equals 12 residues, ends included. The CDR3 loop is CASSLGQTANEL.

This clonotype has just a few counts. A read error may account for a junction end that differs from germline. The chain joins TRBV6-9 to TRBJ2-7, with TRBD2 identical over 14 bases. This CDR3 is 16 amino acids long. Germline-derived CDR1 and CDR2 are MNHGY and SVAAGI. CDR3 region: CAISYQTSGGGYEQYF. CDR3 coding DNA: TGTGCCATCAGTTATCAGACTAGCGGGGGGGGCTACGAGCAGTACTTC.

This sequence joins TRBV7-9 and TRBJ1-2, with 8 positions matching TRBD1. V was pared by 5 bases and J by 1 base, with 15 bases of the junction left unmatched. The CDR3 runs to 18 residues. The germline CDR1 and CDR2 sequences are SEHNR and FQNEAQ (reference sequence). CDR3 amino acids: CASSRTGRTYDNNYGYTF. The DNA of the CDR3 is TGTGCCAGCAGCCGGACAGGGCGAACCTACGATAATAACTATGGCTACACCTTC. Looking up the rest from reference TRBV7-9 and TRBJ1-2 gives the full variable domain: DTGVSQNPRHKITKRGQNVTFRCDPISEHNRLYWYRQTLGQGPEFLTYFQNEAQLEKSRLLSDRFSAERPKGSFSTLEIQRTEQGDSAMYLCASSRTGRTYDNNYGYTFGSGTRLTVV.

The chain links TRBV6-1 to TRBJ2-3, with TRBD1 as a possible D gene (5 bases). The CDR3 totals 11 residues. Germline V gene lookup returns CDR1 MNHNS and CDR2 SASEGT. Trimming shortened V by 7 bases and J by 6 bases, and 8 bases separated the two germline ends. The CDR3 spells CASNGHDTQYF. CDR3 in DNA: TGTGCCAGCAATGGACACGATACGCAGTATTTT.

In this sample, this clonotype turned up a few times. Given a far larger clone just one base away, this is likely a sequencing read error. The chain joins TRBV20-1 to TRBJ2-7; D might be TRBD1 (5 bases). The CDR3 extends over 15 amino acids. Germline-derived CDR1 and CDR2 are DFQATT and SNEGSKA (reference sequence). Between the trimmed V and J ends, which lost 1 base and 7 bases, there was a span of 20 bases. CDR3 coding DNA: TGCAGTGCTAGAGCACAGGTGGGGCGCGGCAATGAGCAGTACTTC. It encodes CSARAQVGRGNEQYF.

This clonotype was picked up many times. This chain uses TRBV19 with TRBJ1-4; D gene uncertain. The germline V and J ends were trimmed by 5 bases and 0 bases, with 7 bases remaining between them. CDR3 length: 14 residues. Germline assignment: CDR1 LNHDA and CDR2 SQIVND (reference sequence). CDR3 sequence (DNA): TGTGCCAGTAGTCTGACCTCAACTAATGAAAAACTGTTTTTT. This encodes CASSLTSTNEKLFF.

The chain links TRBV10-2 to TRBJ2-7, with unresolved D. Per germline, CDR1 WSHSY and CDR2 SAAADI. This CDR3 comprises 13 residues. Trimming removed 2 bases at V and 7 bases at J, with 12 bases between. CDR3 DNA: TGCGCCAGCAGTGAGGGCTATTCGCTAGAGCAGTACTTC. Protein product: CASSEGYSLEQYF.

This clonotype was observed many times. An end of the junction does not agree with germline; a read error may underlie this. This sequence joins TRBV29-1 and TRBJ1-2; weak D call: TRBD1 (5 bases). The CDR3 extends over 10 amino acids. Germline-derived CDR1 and CDR2 are SQVTM and ANQGSEA. The CDR3 is CSVEEGTRTF. CDR3 in DNA: TGCAGCGTCGAAGAGGGGACCCGGACCTTC. Using reference TRBV29-1 and TRBJ1-2 for the parts outside the CDR3, the full variable domain is SAVISQKPSRDICQRGTSLTIQCQVDSQVTMMFWYRQQPGQSLTLIATANQGSEATYESGFVIDKFPISRPNLTFSTLTVSNMSPEDSSIYLCSVEEGTRTFGSGTRLTVV.

The chain carries TRBV5-1 and TRBJ2-1, with D unclear. This CDR3 region has 11 residues. V was clipped by 0 bases and J by 10 bases, with 5 bases between them. The germline V gene has CDR1 SGHRS and CDR2 YFSETQ. Here the CDR3 reads CASSLEREQFF. The DNA of the CDR3 is TGCGCCAGCAGCTTGGAGAGGGAGCAGTTCTTC.

Comment on this clonotype: No DNA is shown, since the ends of the CDR3 on it are uncertain; the CDR3 is the one TCRdb lists. The chain joins TRBV9 to TRBJ2-5; the table calls TRBD2, which could not be checked here. Germline V gives CDR1 SGDLS, CDR2 YYNGEE. The CDR3 has 20 residues if both end residues are counted. This chain's CDR3 is CASSIYLCSVEWGVWETQYF.

This CDR3 reads CASSPSGRKRPVQFF. The CDR3 DNA follows: TGTGCCAGCAGTCCGTCCGGACGGAAACGCCCTGTGCAGTTCTTC. This chain uses TRBV28 with TRBJ2-1; D is undetermined. The V gene's germline CDR1 is MDHEN and CDR2 SYDVKM. Trimming stripped 5 bases from V and 12 bases from J, with 23 bases between. This CDR3 is built from 15 residues.